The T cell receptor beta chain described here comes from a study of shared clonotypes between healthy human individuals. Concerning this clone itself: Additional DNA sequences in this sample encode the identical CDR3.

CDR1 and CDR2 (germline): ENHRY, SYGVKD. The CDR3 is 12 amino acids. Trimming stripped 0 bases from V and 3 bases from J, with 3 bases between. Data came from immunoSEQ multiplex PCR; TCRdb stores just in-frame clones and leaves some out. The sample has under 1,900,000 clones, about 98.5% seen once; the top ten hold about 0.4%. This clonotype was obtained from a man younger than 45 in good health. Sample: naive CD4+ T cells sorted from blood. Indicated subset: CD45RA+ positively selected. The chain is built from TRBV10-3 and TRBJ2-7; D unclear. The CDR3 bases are TGTGCCATCAGTGAGTCCCGCTACGAGCAGTACTTC. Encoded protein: CAISESRYEQYF.